These T cell receptor beta chains were read from a single sample in a study of blood T cell repertoires in COVID-19. Some clones are missing from TCRdb's copy, which holds only in-frame ones; the method was immunoSEQ multiplex PCR. The table lists roughly 230,000 clones, 80% to 85% of them singletons. Sample: peripheral blood. These receptors came from a man aged 45 to 65 with active or convalescent COVID-19. CDR3s include the opening cysteine and the closing phenylalanine or tryptophan. D genes are given only for firm matches. Part of the rows lack a size; the others show once, few, many or a class for expanded clones.

d_gene | abundance | j_gene | v_gene | len | CDR3nt | CDR3aa
- | - | TRBJ1-5 | TRBV28 | 12 | TGTGCCAGCACCTTAGGCAATCAGCCCCAGCATTTT | CASTLGNQPQHF
TRBD2 | once | TRBJ2-1 | TRBV5-1 | 17 | TGCGCCAGCAGCGTTAACCCGACTAGCGGGGCTCACAATGAGCAGTTCTTC | CASSVNPTSGAHNEQFF
TRBD1 | once | TRBJ1-2 | TRBV19 | 16 | TGTGCCAGTAGTACTACCGGGACAGGGGGCCGGGTCGGCTACACCTTC | CASSTTGTGGRVGYTF
- | few | TRBJ1-1 | TRBV5-1 | 14 | TGCGCCAGCAGCTCAGATCCGTCAAACACTGAAGCTTTCTTT | CASSSDPSNTEAFF
TRBD1 | - | TRBJ1-4 | TRBV5-1 | 15 | TGCGCCAGCAGCTTGGAAGGGGGCGAGGGGGAAAAATTGTTTTTT | CASSLEGGEGEKLFF
- | - | TRBJ2-7 | TRBV30 | 13 | TGTGCCTGGAGGGCGGGGGCCGTCTACGAGCAGTACTTC | CAWRAGAVYEQYF
TRBD1 | - | TRBJ2-5 | TRBV5-1 | 15 | TGCGCCAGCAGCTCCTCGACAGGGGGCTCAGAGACCCAGTACTTC | CASSSSTGGSETQYF
TRBD1 | - | TRBJ2-6 | TRBV5-1 | 18 | TGCGCCAGCAGCTTGACCTGGGACAGAGCTCGGAGGGCCAACGTCCTGACTTTC | CASSLTWDRARRANVLTF
TRBD1 | few | TRBJ1-2 | TRBV9 | 16 | TGTGCCAGCAGCGTAGCCCCTGTGGGACAGGGAGGCGGCTACACCTTC | CASSVAPVGQGGGYTF
TRBD1 | - | TRBJ1-1 | TRBV30 | 13 | TGTGCCTGGAGCCGCACAGGGGGCACTGAAGCTTTCTTT | CAWSRTGGTEAFF
TRBD1 | - | TRBJ2-7 | TRBV12-5 | 18 | TGTGCTAGTGGTTTGGTCCTCCGGGACAGGGGAAGCACCTACGAGCAGTACTTC | CASGLVLRDRGSTYEQYF
- | - | TRBJ2-7 | TRBV2 | 13 | TGTGCCAGCAAGGTGGAGTGGACCTACGAGCAGTACTTC | CASKVEWTYEQYF
- | - | TRBJ2-7 | TRBV24-1 | 14 | TGTGCCACCAGTGATACTACAGGGTCCTACGAGCAGTACTTC | CATSDTTGSYEQYF
TRBD1 | - | TRBJ1-1 | TRBV4-3 | 13 | TGCGCCAGCAGCCAAGTACAGGGGATGTCGACTTTCTTT | CASSQVQGMSTFF
- | - | TRBJ1-3 | TRBV5-1 | 14 | TGCGCCAGCAGCGCGGACATCTCTGGAAACACCATATATTTT | CASSADISGNTIYF